This T cell receptor (beta chain) was observed in a study of cytomegalovirus exposure and HLA in healthy donors. Study findings and constraints: Overall, roughly 160 TCR beta chains were annotated as cytomegalovirus-associated. Testing in vitro showed three CMV-associated chains specific for CMV antigens. Earlier analysis looked at TCR beta V segments, and most were productive about 87% or about 30% of the time.

The CDR3 totals 14 residues. After removal of 6 bases from V and 7 bases from J, the junction contained 2 bases not matched to a gene. The germline V gene encodes CDR1 MNHEY and CDR2 SVGAGI. At sampling all donors were nominally healthy, likely with unrecorded immune exposures. Primers: 60 Vbeta forward and 13 Jbeta reverse. Generated by immunoSEQ multiplex PCR, the TCRdb table keeps only in-frame clones and is missing some. The sample includes some 200,000 clones, approximately 79% of them seen just once. Details on this clone: Its specificity is not known.

Specimen: PBMCs. The chain recombines TRBV6-5 with TRBJ2-1; 14 bases agree with TRBD2. The clonotype originates from a man in his fifties or sixties in good health and CMV-seronegative. DNA of the CDR3: TGTGCCAGCAGCCGGACTAGCGGGAGGAATGAGCAGTTCTTC. Its protein product is CASSRTSGRNEQFF.